Presented here are 26 T cell receptor beta chains from one specimen sequenced in a study of cytomegalovirus exposure and HLA in healthy donors. 60 Vbeta and 13 Jbeta primers were used in PCR. Using immunoSEQ multiplex PCR, the repertoire was profiled, and TCRdb retains in-frame clones only, with some absent. This sample has some 190,000 clones, with about three quarters found just once. The specimen was PBMCs. These receptors came from a woman in her thirties in good health and CMV-seropositive.

The chain has TRBV18 and TRBJ2-6; D gene ambiguous. The V gene's germline CDR1 is KGHSH and CDR2 LQKENI. The CDR3 covers 17 residues. Trimming removed 3 bases from V and 2 bases from J, with 14 bases in between. In DNA, the CDR3 is TGTGCCAGCTCACCCTTTGACCAGGCTGCTGGGGCCAACGTCCTGACTTTC. Translation gives CASSPFDQAAGANVLTF.

The V call is TRBV2, the J call TRBJ1-1; maybe TRBD1 (5 bases). V lost 2 bases, J lost 6 bases, and 10 bases lay in between. This CDR3 has 13 residues. Germline V CDR1 and CDR2: SNHLY, FYNNEI. The CDR3 spells CASSETGVAEAFF. Written as DNA, the CDR3 is TGTGCCAGCAGTGAAACGGGGGTCGCTGAAGCTTTCTTT.

The gene calls are TRBV5-1 and TRBJ2-5; possible D gene TRBD2, 6 bases. There are 18 residues in the CDR3. CDR1 is SGHRS, CDR2 YFSETQ, per germline. V lost 2 bases and J lost 4, with 24 bases in between. CDR3 in DNA: TGCGCCAGCAGCTTTAAGGTGCGGACAAACATGGGGGGAGAGACCCAGTACTTC. Protein product: CASSFKVRTNMGGETQYF.

The sample holds a few counts of this clone. This sequence joins TRBV28 and TRBJ2-3; TRBD1 agrees at 7 bases. Trimming cost V 4 bases and J 2 bases; bases outside gene matches: 9. The CDR3 is made up of 16 amino acids. Germline CDR1 reads MDHEN; CDR2 reads SYDVKM. CDR3 protein: CASSSRDRRLTDTQYF. DNA for the CDR3: TGTGCCAGCAGTTCCCGGGACAGACGCCTCACAGATACGCAGTATTTT.

V is TRBV5-1 and J is TRBJ2-7; a possible D gene is TRBD2 (6 bases). Per germline, CDR1 SGHRS and CDR2 YFSETQ. This CDR3 contains 15 residues. Trimming took 5 bases from V and 5 from J, leaving 20 bases between them. The CDR3 region is CASRQPETSLDEQYF. The CDR3 bases are TGCGCCAGCAGGCAGCCAGAGACTAGTCTTGACGAGCAGTACTTC.

In this sample, this clone turned up a few times. J is TRBJ2-3 and V is TRBV5-1; 7 positions agree with TRBD1. V lost 4 bases to trimming and J lost 1 base; unmatched junction nucleotides: 3. Germline CDR1 and CDR2: SGHRS and YFSETQ. The CDR3 spans 14 residues. CDR3 in amino acids: CASSNTGGTDTQYF. CDR3 nucleotide sequence: TGCGCCAGCAGCAATACAGGGGGCACAGATACGCAGTATTTT. Full variable domain (rest looked up from reference TRBV5-1 and TRBJ2-3): KAGVTQTPRYLIKTRGQQVTLSCSPISGHRSVSWYQQTPGQGLQFLFEYFSETQRNKGNFPGRFSGRQFSNSRSEMNVSTLELGDSALYLCASSNTGGTDTQYFGPGTRLTVL.

To note about this clone: Distinct nucleotide sequences in the sample also encode this CDR3. The chain joins TRBV18 to TRBJ2-3; D ambiguous. Trimming pared 3 bases from V and 0 bases from J, leaving 7 bases between. Germline V gene lookup returns CDR1 KGHSH and CDR2 LQKENI. The CDR3 contains 14 residues. DNA of the CDR3: TGTGCCAGCTCACCTTTGGCTAGCACAGATACGCAGTATTTT. This sequence encodes CASSPLASTDTQYF.

This chain connects TRBV6-5 to TRBJ1-1; the D is unclear. V lost 0 bases and J 0 bases, leaving 5 bases between the germline ends. The CDR3 spans 14 residues. Per the germline V gene, CDR1 is MNHEY and CDR2 is SVGAGI. This CDR3 is CASSYSGLNTEAFF. The DNA of the CDR3 is TGTGCCAGCAGTTACTCGGGCCTGAACACTGAAGCTTTCTTT.

The genes are TRBV5-6 and TRBJ2-1; 9 bases agree with TRBD1. J gave up 7 bases and V 1 base, and 6 bases lay outside the gene matches. Germline CDR1 reads SGHDT; CDR2 reads YYEEEE. The CDR3 totals 15 residues. CDR3 DNA sequence: TGTGCCAGCAGCTTGACAGGGGGCACGTGGAATGAGCAGTTCTTC. Its translation: CASSLTGGTWNEQFF.

The chain has TRBV6-5 and TRBJ1-6; 9 bases agree with TRBD1. The CDR3 has 13 residues. Germline loops: CDR1 MNHEY, CDR2 SVGAGI. The V gene end was trimmed by 6 bases and the J gene end by 12 bases; junction bases not matched to a gene: 6. In nucleotides, the CDR3 is TGTGCCAGCAGGGGACGGACAGGGGAACCCCTCCACTTT. Protein: CASRGRTGEPLHF.

This CDR3 is CASRDGTGPTGELFF. For the CDR3, the DNA is TGTGCCAGCAGAGACGGGACAGGGCCCACCGGGGAGCTGTTTTTT. The rearrangement uses TRBV11-1 and TRBJ2-2; 9 nucleotides agree with TRBD1. Germline-derived CDR1 and CDR2 are SGHAT and FQDESV (reference sequence). The CDR3 contains 15 residues. Losses at the gene ends were 6 bases for V and 4 bases for J; bases not matched to a gene: 6.

This clone was observed a single time. This chain joins TRBV9 and TRBJ1-3; D is possibly TRBD1 (5 bases). The V end was cut by 3 bases, the J end by 0 bases, with 10 bases between. From germline, CDR1 is SGDLS and CDR2 YYNGEE. The CDR3 contains 15 residues. The CDR3 protein is CASSGQGNSGNTIYF. As DNA, the CDR3 is TGTGCCAGCAGCGGGCAGGGAAACTCTGGAAACACCATATATTTT.

The chain couples TRBV2 to TRBJ2-1; D is unclear. There are 13 residues in the CDR3. With 7 bases removed from V and 8 bases from J, the gap between germline ends came to 15 bases. Germline V gives CDR1 SNHLY, CDR2 FYNNEI. The CDR3 nucleotides are TGTGCCAGCACCCTGGAACAGACGGATGAGCAGTTCTTC. Amino acids: CASTLEQTDEQFF.

This clone was found once. V and J are TRBV19 and TRBJ1-5; D is unresolved. CDR1 LNHDA and CDR2 SQIVND come from the germline V gene (reference sequence). Trimming removed 5 bases at V and 7 bases at J, with 12 bases between. This CDR3 contains 13 residues. The CDR3 loop reads CASSARSDQPQHF. DNA for the CDR3: TGTGCCAGTAGTGCGAGGTCCGACCAGCCCCAGCATTTT.

This clone occurred a few times. This chain connects TRBV19 to TRBJ1-4; 8 bases align to TRBD1. CDR1 and CDR2 (germline): LNHDA, SQIVND (reference sequence). The CDR3 contains 15 residues. The ends lost 6 bases at V and 6 bases at J; junction bases unmatched: 9. The CDR3, as DNA: TGTGCCAGTAGCCCAGGACAGGGAGGTTATGAAAAACTGTTTTTT. Translated, it gives CASSPGQGGYEKLFF.

This chain uses TRBV12-5 with TRBJ2-3, with 14 bases fitting TRBD2. CDR3 length equals 18 residues. V trimming: 5 bases; J trimming: 0 bases; junction bases outside the gene matches: 7. Germline-derived CDR1 and CDR2 are LGHNT and FRNRAP. For the CDR3, the DNA is TGTGCTAGTGGTACGGGACTAGCGGGAGTTTCAAGCACAGATACGCAGTATTTT. Translated: CASGTGLAGVSSTDTQYF.

The chain combines TRBV7-8 with TRBJ2-7; D not resolved. V dropped 2 bases and J dropped 2 bases, with 16 bases sitting between them. This CDR3 contains 16 residues. Germline assignment: CDR1 SGHVS and CDR2 FQNEAQ. CDR3 residues: CASSLRTTERAYEQYF. For the CDR3, the DNA is TGTGCCAGCAGCTTACGTACCACGGAACGGGCCTACGAGCAGTACTTC.

V gene TRBV5-1 combines with J gene TRBJ2-1; 9 positions agree with TRBD1. The germline V gene has CDR1 SGHRS and CDR2 YFSETQ. This CDR3 comprises 16 residues. V was clipped by 4 bases and J by 6 bases; unmatched bases: 11. The CDR3 reads CASSPNSGTGSNEQFF. CDR3 nucleotides: TGCGCCAGCAGCCCCAACTCCGGGACAGGGTCCAATGAGCAGTTCTTC.

This clone was observed a single time. CDR3 nucleotides: TGTGCCAGCAAGGACAGGGGCAATCAGCCCCAGCATTTT. Amino acids: CASKDRGNQPQHF. This chain connects TRBV6-6 to TRBJ1-5; 8 nucleotides match TRBD1. V lost 7 bases, J lost 2 bases, and 1 base stayed unmatched. The length of the CDR3 is 13 residues. Germline V gene sequence: CDR1 MNHNY, CDR2 SVGAGI (reference sequence).

This clone was observed a single time. The genes are TRBV5-4 and TRBJ2-3, with 7 nucleotides matching TRBD2. Trimming removed 1 base from V and 5 bases from J; junction bases left unmatched: 7. The CDR3 runs 15 residues. Per germline, CDR1 SGHNT and CDR2 YYREEE (reference sequence). The CDR3 loop reads CASSLRGTIKDTQYF. CDR3 coding DNA: TGTGCCAGCAGCTTGCGCGGGACTATTAAAGATACGCAGTATTTT.

This chain joins TRBV27 and TRBJ1-6, with unresolved D. This CDR3 is built from 15 residues. Germline CDR1 and CDR2: MNHEY and SMNVEV (reference sequence). V was cut by 3 bases and J by 10 bases, with 16 bases left in between. The CDR3 here is CASSLAQAVGSPLHF. CDR3 in DNA: TGTGCCAGCAGTTTGGCGCAAGCGGTTGGATCACCCCTCCACTTT.

This chain uses TRBV4-3 with TRBJ2-1, with TRBD2 matching 7 bases. Losses at the gene ends were 4 bases for V and 1 base for J; bases not matched to a gene: 10. This CDR3 is built from 17 residues. CDR1 is LGHNA, CDR2 YSLEER, per germline. Written as DNA, the CDR3 is TGCGCCAGCAGCCGGTCGGTTAGCGGGTCTTCCTACAATGAGCAGTTCTTC. Translating it yields CASSRSVSGSSYNEQFF.

The CDR3 DNA reads as TGTGCCAGTAGTATTGTTAAGGGACAGCTTGGGACCCAGTACTTC. Residues: CASSIVKGQLGTQYF. This chain uses TRBV19 with TRBJ2-5; 7 bases align to TRBD1. The V gene end was trimmed by 3 bases and the J gene end by 7 bases; junction bases not matched to a gene: 11. The CDR3 has 15 residues. From germline, CDR1 is LNHDA and CDR2 SQIVND (reference sequence).

The J gene is TRBJ1-2, the V gene TRBV29-1; D possibly corresponds to TRBD1 (6 bases). Germline V gives CDR1 SQVTM, CDR2 ANQGSEA. The CDR3 extends over 15 amino acids. The V gene lost 5 bases and the J gene lost 5 bases, with 21 bases spanning the gap. CDR3 DNA: TGCAGCGTTCACCACGTAAGGCAGGGGCTTTATGGCTACACCTTC. Its translation: CSVHHVRQGLYGYTF.

This clone was seen only once. V gene TRBV27 combines with J gene TRBJ2-4; TRBD2 aligns across 9 bases. The CDR3 is 15 residues long. The V gene end was trimmed by 2 bases and the J gene end by 3 bases; junction bases not matched to a gene: 2. Germline CDR1 reads MNHEY; CDR2 reads SMNVEV (reference sequence). In DNA, the CDR3 is TGTGCCAGCAGTTTAATAGCGGGGGACAAAAACATTCAGTACTTC. As protein: CASSLIAGDKNIQYF.

The V call is TRBV27, the J call TRBJ1-5; perhaps TRBD1 as D (6 bases). Trimming took 7 bases from V and 1 from J, leaving 11 bases between them. Germline V gives CDR1 MNHEY, CDR2 SMNVEV (reference sequence). The length of the CDR3 is 14 residues. The CDR3 nucleotides read TGTGCCAGCAATCGACAGGCAAGCAATCAGCCCCAGCATTTT. Translation: CASNRQASNQPQHF.